What follows are 7 T cell receptor beta chains derived from one specimen sequenced in a study of blood T cell repertoires in COVID-19 (dated by TCRdb to the early 2020s). Libraries were prepared through the immunoSEQ multiplex PCR assay. TCRdb mirrors the immuneACCESS table, restricted to in-frame sequences. Some clones are absent from its copies; in checked studies, under half trace to an unresolved V gene, and the reason for the others is unknown. The sample table contains fewer than 350,000 clones; only one count was recorded for about 89% of them. Approximately 4.2% of the sample goes to the ten largest clones. Sequencing used peripheral blood. Source of these receptors: a man in his forties with acute or convalescent COVID-19.

This chain uses TRBV20-1 with TRBJ2-3; D gene unclear. Trimming shortened V by 3 bases and J by 4 bases, and 11 bases separated the two germline ends. Per germline, CDR1 DFQATT and CDR2 SNEGSKA (reference sequence). The CDR3 contains 13 residues. This chain's CDR3 is CSASLIAADTQYF. CDR3 in DNA: TGCAGTGCTAGTTTGATAGCTGCAGATACGCAGTATTTT.

The CDR3 sequence is CASSHLSGGASYNEQFF. The CDR3 coding sequence is TGTGCCAGCAGCCACCTTAGCGGGGGGGCATCCTACAATGAGCAGTTCTTC. The chain has TRBV3-1 (or the pseudogene TRBV3-2) and TRBJ2-1, with 11 bases lining up with TRBD2. CDR3 length equals 17 residues. V gave up 3 bases and J gave up 1 base; unmatched junction bases: 5. CDR1 is LGHDT and CDR2 is YNNKEL in the germline V gene (reference sequence).

The J gene is TRBJ2-7, the V gene TRBV19; a possible D gene is TRBD1 (6 bases). V was cut by 3 bases and J by 5 bases, with 11 bases left in between. Per the germline V gene, CDR1 is LNHDA and CDR2 is SQIVND (reference sequence). This CDR3 region has 13 residues. In DNA, the CDR3 is TGTGCCAGTAGTATTACACAGGGAGACGAGCAGTACTTC. Residues: CASSITQGDEQYF. Full variable domain (remainder filled in from reference TRBV19 and TRBJ2-7): DGGITQSPKYLFRKEGQNVTLSCEQNLNHDAMYWYRQDPGQGLRLIYYSQIVNDFQKGDIAEGYSVSREKKESFPLTVTSAQKNPTAFYLCASSITQGDEQYFGPGTRLTVT.

This clone occurred once. CDR3 sequence reads: CASNPGEFSGNTIYF. The DNA for the CDR3 is TGTGCCAGCAACCCAGGGGAATTTTCCGGAAACACCATATATTTT. The rearrangement links TRBV2 to TRBJ1-3, with D possibly being TRBD1 (6 bases). The V end was cut by 7 bases, the J end by 4 bases, with 17 bases between. Germline-derived CDR1 and CDR2 are SNHLY and FYNNEI. The CDR3 loop spans 15 amino acids.

The rearrangement links TRBV5-1 to TRBJ2-1; TRBD2 aligns across 12 bases. V shed 1 base and J 4 bases; nucleotides not matched to a gene: 0. Germline CDR1 reads SGHRS; CDR2 reads YFSETQ. CDR3 length: 15 residues. The CDR3: CASSLTSGGYNEQFF. In DNA form, the CDR3 reads TGCGCCAGCAGCTTGACTAGCGGGGGGTACAATGAGCAGTTCTTC.

The chain uses TRBV5-1 and TRBJ1-6, with 9 bases lining up with TRBD1. This CDR3 comprises 15 residues. Trimming removed 0 bases from V and 9 bases from J; junction bases left unmatched: 4. Germline CDR1 SGHRS, CDR2 YFSETQ. The CDR3 protein is CASSLVRQGGSPLHF. The CDR3 DNA reads TGCGCCAGCAGCTTGGTACGACAGGGGGGTTCACCCCTCCACTTT.

J is TRBJ2-3 and V is TRBV5-1; TRBD1 matches 12 bases. The V and J ends lost 4 bases and 6 bases, in that order; junction bases with no gene match: 9. This CDR3 has 16 residues. Germline values: CDR1 SGHRS, CDR2 YFSETQ. The CDR3 sequence: CASSLPGTGGRDTQYF. The CDR3 DNA reads TGCGCCAGCAGCCTTCCTGGGACAGGGGGCCGTGATACGCAGTATTTT.